Below, 17 T cell receptor beta chains from the same sample are listed, as sequenced in a study of shared T cell receptors in the human thymus. Data came from immunoSEQ multiplex PCR; TCRdb stores just in-frame clones and leaves some out. Counted here are approximately 490,000 clones, more than 75% occurring once; the ten biggest clones make up about 0.013%. This sample was also put to use in a study of human thymus T cells.

Sequencing was performed on thymocytes. The receptors were gathered from a boy younger than two with a congenital heart defect.

This clone was counted only a few times. The V gene is TRBV5-4, the J gene TRBJ2-5; tentatively, D is TRBD2 (5 bases). V was pared by 0 bases and J by 5 bases, with 8 bases between. Germline assignment: CDR1 SGHNT and CDR2 YYREEE (reference sequence). The CDR3 contains 13 residues. The CDR3 spells CASSLASGETQYF. CDR3 nucleotides: TGTGCCAGCAGCTTGGCATCGGGGGAGACCCAGTACTTC. The full variable domain, rest sourced from reference TRBV5-4 and TRBJ2-5, is ETGVTQSPTHLIKTRGQQVTLRCSSQSGHNTVSWYQQALGQGPQFIFQYYREEENGRGNFPPRFSGLQFPNYSSELNVNALELDDSALYLCASSLASGETQYFGPGTRLLVL.

The V gene is TRBV30, the J gene TRBJ2-1; D is possibly TRBD2 (5 bases). Germline V lookup: CDR1 GTSNPN, CDR2 SVGIG (reference sequence). The length of the CDR3 is 12 residues. The V end lost 4 bases, the J end lost 5 bases, and 9 bases lay between the germline ends. CDR3 sequence: CAWTSTNNEQFF. DNA of the CDR3: TGTGCCTGGACTAGCACTAACAATGAGCAGTTCTTC.

The CDR3: CASSIATGTERNTIYF. DNA of the CDR3: TGTGCCAGTAGTATAGCAACCGGGACAGAAAGAAACACCATATATTTT. The chain joins TRBV19 to TRBJ1-3; 7 bases are a match to TRBD1. There are 16 residues in the CDR3. V lost 1 base and J lost 5; bases outside the gene matches: 8. Germline V lookup: CDR1 LNHDA, CDR2 SQIVND (reference sequence).

The chain uses TRBV30 and TRBJ2-3, with D maybe TRBD2 (6 bases). CDR1 is GTSNPN, CDR2 SVGIG, per germline (reference sequence). The CDR3 length is 13 residues. V was trimmed by 4 bases and J by 0 bases, leaving 8 bases between them. For the CDR3, the DNA is TGTGCCTGGACGCGGGATAGCACAGATACGCAGTATTTT. It codes for CAWTRDSTDTQYF.

The chain couples TRBV28 to TRBJ1-1; TRBD1 might be the D (6 bases). Germline loops: CDR1 MDHEN, CDR2 SYDVKM. The V and J ends lost 6 bases and 1 base respectively, with 12 bases between them. This CDR3 contains 14 residues. CDR3 protein: CASSSGQWNTEAFF. CDR3 in DNA: TGTGCCAGCAGCAGTGGACAGTGGAACACTGAAGCTTTCTTT.

This clone has more than one count but fewer than ten. This chain uses TRBV21-1 with TRBJ1-2; the table's D call, TRBD1, was not checked against the DNA. TRBV21-1 is termed a pseudogene. There are 15 residues in the CDR3. The CDR3 nucleotides read TGTGCCAGCAGCAAAGCGGGCAGTAGGAACTATGGCTACACCTTC. Amino acids: CASSKAGSRNYGYTF.

The rearrangement uses TRBV29-1 and TRBJ2-1; 9 bases align to TRBD1. Germline V gives CDR1 SQVTM, CDR2 ANQGSEA. The V and J ends lost 6 bases and 5 bases, in that order; junction bases with no gene match: 5. This CDR3 is built from 13 residues. In nucleotides, the CDR3 is TGCAGCGTGGGCCGGGACAGGGACAATGAGCAGTTCTTC. Its protein is CSVGRDRDNEQFF.

The V call is TRBV5-8, the J call TRBJ2-7; 14 bases fit TRBD2. The length of the CDR3 is 16 residues. From germline, CDR1 is SGHTS and CDR2 YDEGEE. The V segment lost 3 bases and the J segment 6 bases; nucleotides outside the gene matches: 8. CDR3 region: CASSYQGLAGVGEQYF. In DNA form, the CDR3 reads TGTGCCAGCAGCTACCAGGGACTAGCGGGAGTCGGCGAGCAGTACTTC.

This clone was seen a few times. The chain combines TRBV18 with TRBJ1-4; tentatively, D is TRBD1 (6 bases). Trimming took 1 base from V and 5 from J, leaving 20 bases between them. The CDR3 consists of 18 residues. The germline V gene has CDR1 KGHSH and CDR2 LQKENI. The CDR3: CASSPQRESRQGNEKLFF. The CDR3 coding sequence is TGTGCCAGCTCACCACAACGAGAGAGCCGGCAGGGGAATGAAAAACTGTTTTTT.

V gene TRBV7-6 combines with J gene TRBJ2-7, with 7 bases identical to TRBD1. The CDR3 has 15 residues. With V trimmed by 5 bases and J by 6 bases, 13 bases remained unmatched. Per germline, CDR1 SGHVS and CDR2 FNYEAQ. The CDR3 spells CASSPGQAPPGEQYF. CDR3 DNA: TGTGCCAGCAGCCCCGGACAGGCCCCTCCGGGCGAGCAGTACTTC.

This clone was seen just once. The rearrangement uses TRBV7-9 and TRBJ1-1; D may be TRBD1 (6 bases). The V gene's germline CDR1 is SEHNR and CDR2 FQNEAQ (reference sequence). The CDR3 runs to 16 residues. Trimming pared 2 bases from V and 1 base from J, leaving 14 bases between. The DNA for the CDR3 is TGTGCCAGCAGCTTACGGGCAGGGGATCAGAACACTGAAGCTTTCTTT. As protein: CASSLRAGDQNTEAFF.

This chain uses TRBV27 with TRBJ1-5, with D possibly matching TRBD1 (6 bases). Per the germline V gene, CDR1 is MNHEY and CDR2 is SMNVEV (reference sequence). V gave up 4 bases and J gave up 5 bases, with 15 bases separating them. The CDR3 contains 15 residues. CDR3 sequence reads: CASSSRQEMHQPQHF. For the CDR3, the DNA is TGTGCCAGCAGTTCCCGACAGGAGATGCATCAGCCCCAGCATTTT.

A few counts support this clone. One junction end does not reproduce the germline sequence, and a read error may be involved. The rearrangement joins TRBV2 to TRBJ2-3; TRBD1 aligns across 8 bases. The CDR3 is 15 amino acids. Germline CDR1 reads SNHLY; CDR2 reads FYNNEI. DNA of the CDR3: TGTGCCAGCAGGGAAGAACAGGGGGGCCCAGATACGCAGTATTTT. The encoded protein is CASREEQGGPDTQYF.

The genes are TRBV5-6 and TRBJ2-7, with TRBD2 matching 14 bases. Germline V gene data show CDR1 as SGHDT and CDR2 as YYEEEE. The CDR3 runs to 17 residues. V lost 4 bases to trimming and J lost 5 bases; unmatched junction nucleotides: 11. CDR3 region: CASSHATSGRAPHEQYF. The CDR3 nucleotides are TGTGCCAGCAGCCATGCGACTAGCGGGAGGGCCCCACACGAGCAGTACTTC.

This clone appeared once. The chain links TRBV19 to TRBJ1-2; D is unresolved. Per the germline V gene, CDR1 is LNHDA and CDR2 is SQIVND (reference sequence). This CDR3 is 15 amino acids long. Between the trimmed V and J ends, which lost 5 bases and 5 bases, there was a span of 18 bases. The CDR3, as DNA: TGTGCCAGTAGTCCACGGCAGGAAAAGGTTTATGGCTACACCTTC. Its protein product is CASSPRQEKVYGYTF.

The chain is built from TRBV25-1 and TRBJ2-5; 7 nucleotides agree with TRBD1. The CDR3 has 17 residues. V lost 4 bases, J lost 2 bases, and 13 bases stayed unmatched. Germline CDR1 MGHDK, CDR2 SYGVNS. The CDR3 nucleotides read TGTGCCAGCAGTGGGACCGTGTGGGACAGTGTTCAAGAGACCCAGTACTTC. It translates to CASSGTVWDSVQETQYF.

The CDR3 region has the DNA TGTGCCAGCATAATAACAGGGGCGCGGGAGCAGTACTTC. Translation gives CASIITGAREQYF. V gene TRBV27 combines with J gene TRBJ2-7, with TRBD1 matching over 7 bases. Germline CDR1 MNHEY, CDR2 SMNVEV (reference sequence). Trimming took 7 bases from V and 7 from J; bases not matched to a gene: 10. The CDR3 consists of 13 residues.